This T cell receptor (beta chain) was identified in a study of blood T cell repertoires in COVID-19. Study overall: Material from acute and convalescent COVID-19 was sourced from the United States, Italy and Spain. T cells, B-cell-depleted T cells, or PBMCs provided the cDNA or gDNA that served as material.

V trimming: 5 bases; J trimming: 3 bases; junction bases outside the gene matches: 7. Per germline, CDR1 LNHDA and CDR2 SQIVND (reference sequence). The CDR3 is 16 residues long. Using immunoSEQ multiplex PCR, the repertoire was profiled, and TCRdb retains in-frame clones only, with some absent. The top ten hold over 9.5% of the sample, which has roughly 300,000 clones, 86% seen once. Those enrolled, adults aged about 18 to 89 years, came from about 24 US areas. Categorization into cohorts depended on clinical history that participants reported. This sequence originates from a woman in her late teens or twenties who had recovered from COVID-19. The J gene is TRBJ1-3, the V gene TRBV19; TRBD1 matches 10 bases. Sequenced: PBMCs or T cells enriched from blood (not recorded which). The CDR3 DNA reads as TGTGCCAGTAGTCCCTGGACAGGGGGGAATGGAAACACCATATATTTT. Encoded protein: CASSPWTGGNGNTIYF.